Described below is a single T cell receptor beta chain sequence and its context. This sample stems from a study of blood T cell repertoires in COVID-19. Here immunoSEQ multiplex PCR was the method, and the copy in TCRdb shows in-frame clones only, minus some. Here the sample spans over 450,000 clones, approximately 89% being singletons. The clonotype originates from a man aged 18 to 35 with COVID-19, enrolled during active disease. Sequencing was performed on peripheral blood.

In DNA, the CDR3 is TGTGCCAGTACTTATGGTGGGTCAGGGGCTCGGGAGCAGTACTTC. This sequence encodes CASTYGGSGAREQYF. The chain employs TRBV19 and TRBJ2-7; D possibly corresponds to TRBD1 (6 bases). The V gene lost 7 bases and the J gene lost 7 bases, with 23 bases spanning the gap. CDR3 length equals 15 residues. The germline gives CDR1 LNHDA, CDR2 SQIVND (reference sequence).